This is a list of T cell receptor beta chains from one sample in a study of cytomegalovirus exposure and HLA in healthy donors. Only in-frame clones appear in the TCRdb table, and some are missing; sequencing was by immunoSEQ multiplex PCR. This table holds about 190,000 clones, roughly 80% found once. The material sequenced was PBMCs. These receptors came from a woman aged 25 to 39 in good health and CMV-seropositive. Both conserved end residues are part of each CDR3. A D gene is named only where the DNA matches it firmly. Where a row states a size, it is once, few, many or the class of an expanded clone; other rows omit it.

d_gene: NA; j_gene: TRBJ1-3; v_gene: TRBV30; abundance: NA; CDR3nt: TGTGCCTGGAGTGTAGGCGGATTGGGCTCTGGAAACACCATATATTTT; CDR3aa: CAWSVGGLGSGNTIYF
d_gene: TRBD2; j_gene: TRBJ2-3; v_gene: TRBV6-5; abundance: NA; CDR3nt: TGTGCCAGCAGTTACGACTCTTCGGGAGGGGGTACGCAGTATTTT; CDR3aa: CASSYDSSGGGTQYF
d_gene: TRBD2; j_gene: TRBJ2-7; v_gene: TRBV7-9; abundance: NA; CDR3nt: TGTGCCAGCAGCCGAGAGACTAGCGGGAGTTTCCCCTACGAGCAGTACTTC; CDR3aa: CASSRETSGSFPYEQYF
d_gene: NA; j_gene: TRBJ1-3; v_gene: TRBV28; abundance: few; CDR3nt: TGTGCCAGCAGTTCCCCGACATTCGGCGGGACTGGAAACACCATATATTTT; CDR3aa: CASSSPTFGGTGNTIYF
d_gene: NA; j_gene: TRBJ1-2; v_gene: TRBV11-2; abundance: NA; CDR3nt: TGTGCCAGCAAGCGGTCAGCTAACTATGGCTACACCTTC; CDR3aa: CASKRSANYGYTF
d_gene: TRBD2; j_gene: TRBJ2-1; v_gene: TRBV2; abundance: once; CDR3nt: TGTGCCAGCATCGGGGGGACTAGCGGTTGGAGATCGAACAATGAGCAGTTCTTC; CDR3aa: CASIGGTSGWRSNNEQFF
d_gene: NA; j_gene: TRBJ1-1; v_gene: TRBV6-5; abundance: NA; CDR3nt: TGTGCCAGCAGTGAAAGGGGTATGAACACTGAAGCTTTCTTT; CDR3aa: CASSERGMNTEAFF
d_gene: NA; j_gene: TRBJ1-1; v_gene: TRBV28; abundance: once; CDR3nt: TGTGCCAGCAGTCTCCCCGGTGGGGGGGGAAAAACTGAAGCTTTCTTT; CDR3aa: CASSLPGGGGKTEAFF
d_gene: NA; j_gene: TRBJ1-1; v_gene: TRBV19; abundance: few; CDR3nt: TGTGCCAGTAGTATGGTGGGGGGCACTGAAGCTTTCTTT; CDR3aa: CASSMVGGTEAFF
d_gene: NA; j_gene: TRBJ2-3; v_gene: TRBV4-1; abundance: NA; CDR3nt: TGCGCCAGCAGCCGGGGGGTAGCGGACACTAGCACAGATACGCAGTATTTT; CDR3aa: CASSRGVADTSTDTQYF
d_gene: TRBD2; j_gene: TRBJ2-1; v_gene: TRBV7-2; abundance: NA; CDR3nt: TGTGCCAGCAGCTTTCTCTCCGGGACTAGCGGGAGAGCGGGGCAGTTCTTC; CDR3aa: CASSFLSGTSGRAGQFF